This T cell receptor beta chain was recorded in a study of blood T cell repertoires in COVID-19. Study context: Spain, Italy and the United States supplied samples that represented acute and convalescent COVID-19. The cDNA or gDNA used as material had been derived from T cells, B-cell-depleted T cells, or PBMCs.

Data came from immunoSEQ multiplex PCR; TCRdb stores just in-frame clones and leaves some out. The table has about 45,000 clones, around 80% seen once. Trimming cost V 3 bases and J 0 bases, with 8 bases left between them. This CDR3 contains 14 residues. Germline loops: CDR1 GTSNPN, CDR2 SVGIG (reference sequence). The origin of this receptor is a human donor in a cohort sampled during active COVID-19. J is TRBJ1-4 and V is TRBV30; the D is unclear. Specimen: peripheral blood. CDR3 sequence reads: CAWSRETTNEKLFF. In DNA form, the CDR3 reads TGTGCCTGGAGCCGGGAAACAACTAATGAAAAACTGTTTTTT.